This is a list of T cell receptor beta chains from one sample in a study of PD-L1 blockade in urothelial cancer. Libraries were prepared by immunoSEQ multiplex PCR; TCRdb keeps only in-frame clonotypes and omits some of them. The table includes about 88,000 clones, about 89% detected once. The sequenced sample was PBMCs, obtained around atezolizumab (anti-PD-L1) treatment. These receptors were taken from a woman of 80 years or more with urothelial cancer. The CDR3 runs from the conserved cysteine through the conserved F or W. Each record gives: clone size, V gene, D gene, J gene, CDR3 DNA, CDR3 protein. A D gene is named only where the DNA matches it firmly. Size is omitted from some rows. Given values are once, few, many or a class for expanded clones.

.	TRBV28	.	TRBJ1-1	TGTGCCAGCACCTCCGGAGGGGCAGGGACTGAAGCTTTCTTT	CASTSGGAGTEAFF
once	TRBV2	TRBD1	TRBJ1-2	TGTGCCAGCAGTGAATCCCTGAAGACAGGGGGCAACTATGGCTACACCTTC	CASSESLKTGGNYGYTF
.	TRBV25-1	TRBD1	TRBJ2-7	TGTGCCAGCAGTGACACAAGGACAGGGTCAGCCTACGAGCAGTACTTC	CASSDTRTGSAYEQYF
.	TRBV4-1	.	TRBJ2-7	TGCGCCAGCAGCCAAGATCCGGCGGGGGCTCCCTACGAGCAGTACTTC	CASSQDPAGAPYEQYF
.	TRBV27	TRBD2	TRBJ2-2	TGTGCCAGCAGTTTTAGGGCTAGCGGGAGGATCGGGGAGCTGTTTTTT	CASSFRASGRIGELFF
once	TRBV28	TRBD1	TRBJ2-2	TGTGCCAGCAGTTTAAGGACAGGGTCGGCCGGGGAGCTGTTTTTT	CASSLRTGSAGELFF
.	TRBV5-4	.	TRBJ2-5	TGTGCCAGCAGCTTGGAGGCGGGACCAGGGGAGACCCAGTACTTC	CASSLEAGPGETQYF
.	TRBV5-4	.	TRBJ2-5	TGTGCCAGCTCAGAGAGCGGGTTTGGGGAGACCCAGTACTTC	CASSESGFGETQYF
.	TRBV28	.	TRBJ2-5	TGTGCCAGCAGAAGCCCCAAGGAGACCCAGTACTTC	CASRSPKETQYF
.	TRBV7-8	.	TRBJ1-5	TGTGCCAGCAGCTTAGCAGCCAATCAGCCCCAGCATTTT	CASSLAANQPQHF
.	TRBV7-9	TRBD2	TRBJ2-3	TGTGCCAGCAGCCCAGGCCCGGCTAGCGGGAGCCCAGATACGCAGTATTTT	CASSPGPASGSPDTQYF
.	TRBV29-1	.	TRBJ2-1	TGCAGCGTTGGGCCTCGGGGAAGGGGGTCCTACAATGAGCAGTTCTTC	CSVGPRGRGSYNEQFF
.	TRBV15	TRBD1	TRBJ1-1	TGTGCCACCAGCAGAGATCTACGGACAGGTAGCGCTGAAGCTTTCTTT	CATSRDLRTGSAEAFF
.	TRBV20-1	.	TRBJ2-1	TGCAGTGCTAGTCTCGGGGATGAGCAGTTCTTC	CSASLGDEQFF
.	TRBV2	.	TRBJ1-5	TGTGCCAGCAGTGTTCTGGCAGGGTATCAGCCCCAGCATTTT	CASSVLAGYQPQHF
.	TRBV4-1	TRBD1	TRBJ2-1	TGCGCCAGCAGCCAACCCCGACAGGGTGTCAAGTTCTTC	CASSQPRQGVKFF
once	TRBV14	TRBD2	TRBJ2-5	TGTGCCAGCAGCCAAGGCGGGAGTTTCGAGACCCAGTACTTC	CASSQGGSFETQYF
.	TRBV5-5	TRBD1	TRBJ2-7	TGTGCCAGCAGAAGGGACAGGAGCTCCTACGAGCAGTACTTC	CASRRDRSSYEQYF
.	TRBV18	.	TRBJ2-7	TGTGCCAGCTCACTGCTCAGGGGAACAGCGGATGAGCAGTACTTC	CASSLLRGTADEQYF
.	TRBV28	TRBD1	TRBJ1-3	TGTGCCAGCAGTTCCGGAGGGACAGCCTCTGGAAACACCATATATTTT	CASSSGGTASGNTIYF
.	TRBV29-1	.	TRBJ1-2	TGCAGCGTTCCGCGCCCAACGGGGGAAAGCTACACCTTC	CSVPRPTGESYTF
once	TRBV30	.	TRBJ2-7	TGTGCCTGGAGTTACGGGGCCTACGAGCAGTACTTC	CAWSYGAYEQYF
.	TRBV4-1	TRBD2	TRBJ2-1	TGCGCCAGCAGCGGGGATGGACTAGTTCTCTTCTTC	CASSGDGLVLFF
few	TRBV10-2	TRBD1	TRBJ1-2	TGCGCCAGCAGGGGGACAGGGGAAGGCTACACCTTC	CASRGTGEGYTF
.	TRBV25-1	.	TRBJ2-1	TGTGCCAGCAGTGAAGGCCCCCTAGCAGGTGAGCAGTTCTTC	CASSEGPLAGEQFF
.	TRBV28	.	TRBJ2-1	TGTGCCAGCAGCTCCCCAGCGGGCCCCTACAATGAGCAGTTCTTC	CASSSPAGPYNEQFF
once	TRBV19	TRBD1	TRBJ2-7	TGTGCCAGTAGTGGGACAGGGGGACAGGGCGAGCAGTACTTC	CASSGTGGQGEQYF
.	TRBV15	.	TRBJ2-7	TGTGCCACCAGCCGAAACGGGGTAAGCGACGAGCAGTACTTC	CATSRNGVSDEQYF
.	TRBV2	TRBD2	TRBJ2-5	TGTGCCAGCAACGGACTAGCGGGAGCAGAGACCCAGTACTTC	CASNGLAGAETQYF
.	TRBV7-6	.	TRBJ2-5	TGTGCCAGCAGCTCCTCGCGGGGCCAAGAGACCCAGTACTTC	CASSSSRGQETQYF
.	TRBV5-1	.	TRBJ2-2	TGCGCCAGCAGCTTGGACAGGGCGAATGCCGGGGAGCTGTTTTTT	CASSLDRANAGELFF
.	TRBV9	TRBD2	TRBJ2-1	TGTGCCAGCAGCCCTCCCGGGACTAGCGGATACAATGAGCAGTTCTTC	CASSPPGTSGYNEQFF
once	TRBV28	.	TRBJ1-2	TGTGCCAGCAGCGGGACACCTGGGCTTTATGGCTACACCTTC	CASSGTPGLYGYTF
.	TRBV5-4	TRBD2	TRBJ2-3	TGTGCCAGCAGCTCCAGCGCGGGAGGGCTCGTAGGTACGCAGTATTTT	CASSSSAGGLVGTQYF
.	TRBV19	.	TRBJ2-5	TGTGCCAGTAGTATTAGGACACTTCGGTCAGAGACCCAGTACTTC	CASSIRTLRSETQYF
.	TRBV10-3	.	TRBJ2-7	TGTGCCATCAGTGATTTAATCGGGTCGAGCTCCTACGAGCAGTACTTC	CAISDLIGSSSYEQYF
.	TRBV7-2	TRBD2	TRBJ2-7	TGTGCCAGCAGCTTAACGCGGGCCTCCGGGGCTAGCGGGATCTACGAGCAGTACTTC	CASSLTRASGASGIYEQYF
.	TRBV10-3	TRBD1	TRBJ1-1	TGTGCCATCAGAGACAGGGCGGTAGATGAAGCTTTCTTT	CAIRDRAVDEAFF
.	TRBV6-1	TRBD1	TRBJ1-2	TGTGCCAGCAGTAGGACAGGGGTAGGCTATGGCTACACCTTC	CASSRTGVGYGYTF
.	TRBV28	.	TRBJ2-3	TGTGCCAGCAGACGAGCGGAGAGGTCCACAGATACGCAGTATTTT	CASRRAERSTDTQYF
few	TRBV30	.	TRBJ2-1	TGTGCCTGGAGACGGGTTAGCAATGAGCAGTTCTTC	CAWRRVSNEQFF
.	TRBV5-1	.	TRBJ1-3	TGCGCCAGCAGCTTGGGGGGCAGAATTGACGGAAACACCATATATTTT	CASSLGGRIDGNTIYF
once	TRBV4-2	.	TRBJ2-5	TGTGCCAGCAGCCAAGATCCCCAGGGGAAAGGGCAAGAGACCCAGTACTTC	CASSQDPQGKGQETQYF
.	TRBV10-3	.	TRBJ2-7	TGTGCCATCAGCTGGGGCCCTGATTACGAGCAGTACTTC	CAISWGPDYEQYF
once	TRBV5-1	TRBD2	TRBJ2-5	TGCGCCAGCAGCCCACTAGCGGCCCGGACGGAGACCCAGTACTTC	CASSPLAARTETQYF
.	TRBV7-6	TRBD2	TRBJ2-1	TGTGCCAGCAGCTTAGAGGGGACTAGCGCCAACAATGAGCAGTTCTTC	CASSLEGTSANNEQFF
.	TRBV28	.	TRBJ1-2	TGTGCCAGCAGTTTGGCAGGGGCGAACGGCTACACCTTC	CASSLAGANGYTF
.	TRBV30	.	TRBJ2-1	TGTGCCTGGAGGAGGGTAGCGAGCGCTTCCAGCTCCTACAATGAGCAGTTCTTC	CAWRRVASASSSYNEQFF